These T cell receptor beta chains were read from a single sample in a study of graft-versus-host responses after intestinal transplantation. TCRdb's copy holds only in-frame clones and misses some; the assay was immunoSEQ multiplex PCR. The data show around 95,000 clones, less than 90% seen once. No antigen has been assigned to these receptors. Here the sequenced sample was unstimulated CD4+ T cells sorted from spleen or lymph node cells, taken before transplant. Receptors originate from a human donor who was the organ donor for an intestinal transplant. CDR3s leave out the opening cysteine and the closing phenylalanine or tryptophan. D genes are given only for firm matches.

j_gene: TRBJ1-1
v_gene: TRBV30
d_gene: .
CDR3aa: AWSVYWQGEEAF

j_gene: TRBJ1-2
v_gene: TRBV6-5
d_gene: TRBD1
CDR3aa: ASTSTGGFSGYT

j_gene: TRBJ2-3
v_gene: TRBV28
d_gene: .
CDR3aa: ASSAPRTPPDTQY

j_gene: TRBJ1-1
v_gene: TRBV2
d_gene: TRBD1
CDR3aa: ASKGGGGTEAF

j_gene: TRBJ1-1
v_gene: TRBV7-3
d_gene: .
CDR3aa: ASSSRWNTEAF

j_gene: TRBJ1-1
v_gene: TRBV28
d_gene: .
CDR3aa: ASKGIQAF

j_gene: TRBJ1-2
v_gene: TRBV4-1
d_gene: .
CDR3aa: ASSQGDTKSNYGYT

j_gene: TRBJ2-1
v_gene: TRBV11-1
d_gene: .
CDR3aa: ASSLNDQPYNEQF

j_gene: TRBJ1-5
v_gene: TRBV4-2
d_gene: .
CDR3aa: ASSQEKVNQPQH

j_gene: TRBJ1-2
v_gene: TRBV2
d_gene: .
CDR3aa: ASSGGGSGYISGYT

j_gene: TRBJ1-3
v_gene: TRBV19
d_gene: TRBD1
CDR3aa: ASSMPTGTGSYTIY

j_gene: TRBJ2-1
v_gene: TRBV5-4
d_gene: .
CDR3aa: ASSRSAGSSYNEQF

j_gene: TRBJ2-2
v_gene: TRBV2
d_gene: .
CDR3aa: ASTREGSGTGELF

j_gene: TRBJ1-2
v_gene: TRBV6-1
d_gene: .
CDR3aa: ASRPGRLANYGYT

j_gene: TRBJ2-2
v_gene: TRBV5-4
d_gene: .
CDR3aa: ASSFGEVVAGELF

j_gene: TRBJ2-1
v_gene: TRBV30
d_gene: TRBD2
CDR3aa: ASNRASGGGRQF

j_gene: TRBJ2-1
v_gene: TRBV4-2
d_gene: TRBD2
CDR3aa: ASSQDRRLAGGPRPYNEQF

j_gene: TRBJ2-7
v_gene: TRBV5-3
d_gene: TRBD1
CDR3aa: ARSLVSGGFEQY

j_gene: TRBJ2-1
v_gene: TRBV30
d_gene: .
CDR3aa: AWNYLNEQF

j_gene: TRBJ2-3
v_gene: TRBV6-1
d_gene: TRBD2
CDR3aa: ASSGRGLGGWTDTQY